The 20 T cell receptor beta chains listed next were all sequenced from one sample in a study of tumor-infiltrating lymphocytes in primary liver carcinoma. The tissue used was unsorted bulk material of about 20-33 mg. RNA and DNA were co-extracted from it with the AllPrep DNA/RNA mini kit. TCR beta cDNA was prepared out of approximately 500 ng total RNA by means of a constant-region primer. Three-round nested multiplex PCR performed with slightly modified ARM-PCR produced the TCR beta libraries. With TRBV1-TRBV30 forward primers and a C-beta reverse primer, the first two PCR rounds were run for around 11 cycles each. One entry per CDR3 protein results from TCRdb running MiXCR on the multiplex PCR reads. The table has some 120,000 distinct CDR3 sequences, less than 80% seen once; the top ten hold roughly 9%. Sequenced material: liver tumor tissue from sampling region 1. Subset denoted: tumor region T1, superior pole. Receptor source: a woman in her sixties with primary liver carcinoma and hepatitis B virus infection.

The chain uses TRBV7-9 and TRBJ2-5, with 9 nucleotides matching TRBD1. The CDR3 is made up of 15 amino acids. The V gene end was trimmed by 3 bases and the J gene end by 5 bases; junction bases not matched to a gene: 7. Looked up from germline, CDR1 is SEHNR and CDR2 is FQNEAQ (reference sequence). CDR3 DNA sequence: TGTGCCAGCAGCTTCCGGGACAGGGCGCGGGAGACCCAGTACTTC. It codes for CASSFRDRARETQYF.

Points on this clonotype: At one of its ends the junction is not consistent with the germline gene, which may arise from a read error. Written as DNA, the CDR3 is TGTGCCAGCTGCTTTACCCCACCGAGGAGCTCCTGCAATGAGCAGTTCTTC. Translation: CASCFTPPRSSCNEQFF. The V and J genes are TRBV11-2 and TRBJ2-1, with unresolved D. The CDR3 spans 17 residues. Looked up from germline, CDR1 is SGHAT and CDR2 is FQNNGV. The whole variable domain, filled in from reference TRBV11-2 and TRBJ2-1, reads EAGVAQSPRYKIIEKRQSVAFWCNPISGHATLYWYQQILGQGPKLLIQFQNNGVVDDSQLPKDRFSAERLKGVDSTLKIQPAKLEDSAVYLCASCFTPPRSSCNEQFFGPGTRLTVL.

Comments on this clonotype: One end of the junction is discordant with germline, which a read error may explain. V and J are TRBV28 and TRBJ2-6; possible D gene TRBD2, 6 bases. CDR1 and CDR2 (germline): MDHEN, SYDVKM. The CDR3 runs 18 residues. CDR3 in DNA: TGTGCCAGCAGTCTCCTCGCGGGGAGTGGGGCCGGGGCCAACATCCTGACTTTC. This gives the protein CASSLLAGSGAGANILTF.

The chain has TRBV11-2 and TRBJ2-7, with D perhaps TRBD2 (5 bases). Germline assignment: CDR1 SGHAT and CDR2 FQNNGV. The CDR3 extends over 14 amino acids. The CDR3 reads CPSSPPGSIYEQYF. CDR3 coding DNA: TGTCCTAGCAGCCCCCCGGGATCCATATACGAGCAGTACTTC.

Remarks on this clonotype: The CDR3 end shows no conserved phenylalanine or tryptophan, and so a read error is likely. The V call is TRBV14, the J call TRBJ2-1, with D perhaps given as TRBD1 or TRBD2 (5 bases each). The CDR3 contains 14 residues. The germline V and J ends were trimmed by 1 base and 6 bases, with 10 bases remaining between them. The germline gives CDR1 SGHDN, CDR2 FVKESK. The CDR3 region is CASSQVSGANEQFL. DNA of the CDR3: TGTGCCAGCAGCCAAGTTTCCGGGGCCAATGAGCAGTTCTTA.

This clonotype appeared many times. The gene calls are TRBV12-3 or TRBV12-4 and TRBJ2-1; the match to TRBD2 covers 7 bases. V lost 7 bases to trimming and J lost 7 bases; unmatched junction nucleotides: 7. This CDR3 is 13 amino acids long. CDR3 nucleotides: TGTGCCAGCAAGATAGCGGGCTTAAATGAGCAGTTCTTC. It is translated as CASKIAGLNEQFF.

About this clonotype itself: A much larger clone differs by one base, so this may be a read error. The CDR3 here is CASSYTRTRTDTQYF. CDR3 nucleotides: TGTGCCAGCAGTTATACTAGGACTAGGACAGATACGCAGTATTTT. V is TRBV6-5 and J is TRBJ2-3, with TRBD2 matching over 7 bases. Germline CDR1 reads MNHEY; CDR2 reads SVGAGI. There are 15 residues in the CDR3. The J segment lost 3 bases and the V segment lost 3 bases, leaving 6 bases of the junction unmatched.

A remark on this clonotype: The conserved closing phenylalanine or tryptophan is absent in this CDR3, likely reflecting a read error. The DNA is omitted, as the CDR3 cannot be located on it reliably, and the CDR3 follows TCRdb's listing. V is TRBV6-5 and J is TRBJ1-2; the table's TRBD1 call for D was not verified on the DNA. Counting both end residues, the CDR3 totals 16 amino acids. Germline V gene sequence: CDR1 MNHEY, CDR2 SVGAGI. CDR3 loop: CASSPSAGTGGYGSTL.

There are many counts of this clonotype. The chain employs TRBV29-1 and TRBJ1-1; D call uncertain. V lost 6 bases, J lost 1 base, and 9 bases lay in between. There are 12 residues in the CDR3. Per the germline V gene, CDR1 is SQVTM and CDR2 is ANQGSEA. The CDR3 region is CSVAKSNTEAFF. For the CDR3, the DNA is TGCAGCGTCGCCAAGTCGAACACTGAAGCTTTCTTT.

V is TRBV7-2 and J is TRBJ2-5, with 12 bases that match TRBD2. Germline V CDR1 and CDR2: SGHTA, FQGNSA. V dropped 2 bases and J dropped 2; count of bases not matched to a gene: 3. The CDR3 has 16 residues. The CDR3 region has the DNA TGTGCCAGCAGCTTACTTGGGACTAGCGGGCAAGAGACCCAGTACTTC. Encoded protein: CASSLLGTSGQETQYF.

On this clonotype: A much more abundant neighbour one base away suggests this may be a read error. The chain combines TRBV6-6 with TRBJ2-1; D is unresolved. Germline values: CDR1 MNHNY, CDR2 SVGAGI (reference sequence). The length of the CDR3 is 12 residues. CDR3 sequence: CTSSYVGNEQFF. CDR3 in DNA: TGTACCAGCAGTTACGTTGGTAATGAGCAGTTCTTC.

This clonotype showed up many times. This sequence joins TRBV29-1 and TRBJ2-2; a weak D match, TRBD2 (6 bases). The V end lost 4 bases, the J end lost 1 base, and 10 bases lay between the germline ends. This CDR3 comprises 14 residues. Germline CDR1 reads SQVTM; CDR2 reads ANQGSEA. The CDR3 bases are TGCAGCGTTGTGAGCGGGTGGAACACCGGGGAGCTGTTTTTT. The encoded protein is CSVVSGWNTGELFF.

About this clonotype: Here the CDR3 omits its conserved ending phenylalanine or tryptophan, so a read error is the likely source. J is TRBJ2-3 and V is TRBV6-1; possible D gene TRBD1, 6 bases. CDR3 length equals 14 residues. Between the trimmed V and J ends, which lost 4 bases and 11 bases, there was a span of 19 bases. CDR1 MNHNS and CDR2 SASEGT come from the germline V gene. This CDR3 is CASSVSGDGRMQYY. CDR3 nucleotides: TGTGCCAGCAGTGTTTCAGGGGATGGAAGGATGCAGTATTAT.

The rearrangement links TRBV21-1 to TRBJ1-5; no DNA check was done on the table's D call, TRBD1. TRBV21-1 is a recognized pseudogene. The CDR3 runs 16 residues. DNA of the CDR3: TGTGCCAGCAGCCCCCGGGACAGGGCCGGAGGGCGGCCCCAGCATTTT. Protein sequence: CASSPRDRAGGRPQHF.

This clonotype was seen at least ten times. This rearrangement joins TRBV28 to TRBJ2-1; possible D gene TRBD1, 6 bases. V was pared by 6 bases and J by 5 bases, with 14 bases between. The germline CDR1 and CDR2 sequences are MDHEN and SYDVKM. The CDR3 loop spans 14 amino acids. In DNA form, the CDR3 reads TGTGCCAGCAGCCACGGGACACCACACAATGAGCAGTTCTTC. Protein: CASSHGTPHNEQFF.

Details on this clonotype: One junction end disagrees with the germline gene, perhaps due to a read error. The CDR3 loop is CACSLVARATDTQYF. The CDR3 DNA sequence: TGTGCCTGCAGCTTAGTTGCCAGGGCCACAGATACGCAGTATTTC. The chain employs TRBV11-3 and TRBJ2-3; D may be TRBD1 (5 bases). Germline CDR1 and CDR2: SGHNT and YENEEA. The CDR3 length is 15 residues.

Regarding this clonotype: This may be a read error, as it is one base from a much larger clone. The chain employs TRBV10-1 and TRBJ2-2; unclear D gene. Per the germline V gene, CDR1 is WNHNN and CDR2 is SYGVQD (reference sequence). The CDR3 has 14 residues. The V end was cut by 5 bases, the J end by 2 bases, with 9 bases between. CDR3 bases: TGCGCCAGCAGTATGGCCAGAAACACCGGGGAGCTGTTTTTT. As protein: CASSMARNTGELFF.

This clonotype was seen ten or more times. This chain connects TRBV12-3 or TRBV12-4 to TRBJ2-1; D is uncertain. The V gene lost 2 bases and the J gene lost 6 bases, with 5 bases spanning the gap. The CDR3 contains 12 residues. CDR3 nucleotide sequence: TGTGCCAGCAGTTTATTGAGCAATGAGCAGTTCTTC. Its translation: CASSLLSNEQFF.

This clonotype occurred many times. The chain couples TRBV6-6 to TRBJ2-1; D remains unclear. This CDR3 has 11 residues. Germline V gene sequence: CDR1 MNHNY, CDR2 SVGAGI (reference sequence). V was clipped by 6 bases and J by 4 bases, with 4 bases between them. DNA of the CDR3: TGTGCCAGCAGCCAATACAATGAGCAGTTCTTC. Its protein is CASSQYNEQFF.

In its sample, this clonotype was seen a few times. This rearrangement joins TRBV30 to TRBJ2-1; tentative D call: TRBD2 (6 bases). The CDR3 covers 14 residues. CDR1 is GTSNPN, CDR2 SVGIG, per germline (reference sequence). The V end lost 0 bases, the J end lost 9 bases, and 15 bases lay between the germline ends. The CDR3 bases are TGTGCCTGGAGTGTAACGGGGGACTGGGGTGAGCAGTTCTTC. The encoded protein is CAWSVTGDWGEQFF. The whole variable domain, remainder taken from reference TRBV30 and TRBJ2-1, is SQTIHQWPATLVQPVGSPLSLECTVEGTSNPNLYWYRQAAGRGLQLLFYSVGIGQISSEVPQNLSASRPQDRQFILSSKKLLLSDSGFYLCAWSVTGDWGEQFFGPGTRLTVL.